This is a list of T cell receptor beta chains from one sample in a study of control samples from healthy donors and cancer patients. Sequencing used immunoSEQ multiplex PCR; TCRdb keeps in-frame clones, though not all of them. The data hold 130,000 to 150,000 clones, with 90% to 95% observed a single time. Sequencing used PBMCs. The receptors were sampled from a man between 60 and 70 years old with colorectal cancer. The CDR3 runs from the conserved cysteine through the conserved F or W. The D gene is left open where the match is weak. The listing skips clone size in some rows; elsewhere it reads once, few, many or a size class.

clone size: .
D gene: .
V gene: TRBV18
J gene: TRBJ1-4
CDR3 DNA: TGTGCCAGCTCACCAAGAAGGGACGCTAATGAAAAACTGTTTTTT
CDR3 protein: CASSPRRDANEKLFF

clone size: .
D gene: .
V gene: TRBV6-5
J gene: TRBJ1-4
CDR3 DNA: TGTGCCAGCAGTATTCAGGGTGTCACTAATGAAAAACTGTTTTTT
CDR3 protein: CASSIQGVTNEKLFF

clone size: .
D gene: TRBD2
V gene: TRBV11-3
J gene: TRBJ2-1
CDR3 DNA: TGTGCCAGCAGCTTAGAGAGAGCGGGGATTCACAATGAGCAGTTCTTC
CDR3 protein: CASSLERAGIHNEQFF

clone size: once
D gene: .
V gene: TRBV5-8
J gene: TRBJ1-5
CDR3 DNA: TGTGCCAGCAGCTTCGGCTATAGCAATCAGCCCCAGCATTTT
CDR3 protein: CASSFGYSNQPQHF

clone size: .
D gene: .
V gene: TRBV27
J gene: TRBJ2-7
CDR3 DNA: TGTGCCAGCAGTTTCCTCCAGGGGGGTCCCTACGAGCAGTACTTC
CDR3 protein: CASSFLQGGPYEQYF

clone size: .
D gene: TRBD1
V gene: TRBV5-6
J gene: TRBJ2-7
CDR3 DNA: TGTGCCAGCAGCGCCCGGGACAGGGGCCCCTACGAGCAGTACTTC
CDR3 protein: CASSARDRGPYEQYF

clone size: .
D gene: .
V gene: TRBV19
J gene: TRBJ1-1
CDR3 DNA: TGTGCCAGTAGTAGGACTAGGGAGGGCACTGAAGCTTTCTTT
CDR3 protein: CASSRTREGTEAFF

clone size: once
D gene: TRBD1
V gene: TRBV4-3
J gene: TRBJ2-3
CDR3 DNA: TGCGCCAGCAGCACCCAGACAGGGCCCACAGATACGCAGTATTTT
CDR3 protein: CASSTQTGPTDTQYF

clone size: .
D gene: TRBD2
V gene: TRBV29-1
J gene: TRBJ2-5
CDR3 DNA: TGCAGCGCCTCGGGACTAGCGTTTGAGACCCAGTACTTC
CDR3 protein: CSASGLAFETQYF

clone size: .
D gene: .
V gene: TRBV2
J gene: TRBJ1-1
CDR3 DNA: TGTGCCAGCCTTGTCTGGGGAGACACTGAAGCTTTCTTT
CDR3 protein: CASLVWGDTEAFF

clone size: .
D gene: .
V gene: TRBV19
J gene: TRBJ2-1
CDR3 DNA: TGTGCCAGTACCACTGGACCTCCTGGGGGCACCTACAATGAGCAGTTCTTC
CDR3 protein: CASTTGPPGGTYNEQFF

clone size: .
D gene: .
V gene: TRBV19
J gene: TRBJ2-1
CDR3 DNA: TGTGCCAGTAGGGACAGCTTTTCCTACAATGAGCAGTTCTTC
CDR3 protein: CASRDSFSYNEQFF

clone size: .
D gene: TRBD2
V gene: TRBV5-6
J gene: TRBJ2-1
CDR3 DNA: TGTGCCAGCAGCTTGGGGAGCGGGAACAATGAGCAGTTCTTC
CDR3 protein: CASSLGSGNNEQFF

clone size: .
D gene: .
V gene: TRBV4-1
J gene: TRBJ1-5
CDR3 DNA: TGCGCCAGCAGTAGGACGGTCGATAGCAATCAGCCCCAGCATTTT
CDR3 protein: CASSRTVDSNQPQHF

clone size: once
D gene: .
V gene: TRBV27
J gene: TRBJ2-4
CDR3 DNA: TGTGCCAGCAAGGAGGAAGGTTTAGCCAAAAACATTCAGTACTTC
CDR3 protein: CASKEEGLAKNIQYF

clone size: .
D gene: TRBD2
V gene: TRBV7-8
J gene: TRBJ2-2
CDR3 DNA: TGTGCCAGCAGCCGTCAGAGCGGGGGGGCTGACACCGGGGAGCTGTTTTTT
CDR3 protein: CASSRQSGGADTGELFF

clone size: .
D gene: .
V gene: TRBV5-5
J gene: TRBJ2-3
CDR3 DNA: TGTGCCAGCAGCTTTTTCAGTGGGGGCACAGATACGCAGTATTTT
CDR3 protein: CASSFFSGGTDTQYF

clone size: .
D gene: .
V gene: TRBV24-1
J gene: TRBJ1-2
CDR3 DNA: TGTGCCACCAGTGAACCTCGTGGTAACTATGGCTACACCTTC
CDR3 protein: CATSEPRGNYGYTF

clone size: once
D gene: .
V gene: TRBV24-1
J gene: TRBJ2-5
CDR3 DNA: TGTGCCACCAGTAGTTACAGGGTTACGGAGACCCAGTACTTC
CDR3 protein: CATSSYRVTETQYF

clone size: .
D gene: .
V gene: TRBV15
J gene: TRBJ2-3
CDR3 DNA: TGTGCCACCAGCAGAGATCTGAGGAGGGTCGGCACAGATACGCAGTATTTT
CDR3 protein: CATSRDLRRVGTDTQYF

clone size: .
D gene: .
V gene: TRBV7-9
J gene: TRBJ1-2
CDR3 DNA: TGTGCCAGCAGCTTAGTATCCTATGGCTACACCTTC
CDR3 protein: CASSLVSYGYTF

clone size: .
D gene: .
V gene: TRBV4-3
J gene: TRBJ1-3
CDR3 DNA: TGCGCCAGCAGCCCCGGGACCGGGGCAGGGGGAAACACCATATATTTT
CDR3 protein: CASSPGTGAGGNTIYF

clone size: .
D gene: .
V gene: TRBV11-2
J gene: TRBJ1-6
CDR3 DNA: TGTGCCAGCAGCTCGCACAGCTCCTATAATTCACCCCTCCACTTT
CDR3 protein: CASSSHSSYNSPLHF

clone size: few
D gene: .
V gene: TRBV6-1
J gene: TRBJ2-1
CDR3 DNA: TGTGCCAGCAGTGAATGGCAGGGAGGCGATGAGCAGTTCTTC
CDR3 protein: CASSEWQGGDEQFF

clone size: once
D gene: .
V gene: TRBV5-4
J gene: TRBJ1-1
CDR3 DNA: TGTGCCAGCAGCTTGGCCGGGACGGTGGGGACTGAAGCTTTCTTT
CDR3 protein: CASSLAGTVGTEAFF

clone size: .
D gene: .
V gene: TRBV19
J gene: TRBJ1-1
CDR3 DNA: TGTGCCAGTAGTATTAGGGGAGGATCGAACACTGAAGCTTTCTTT
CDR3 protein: CASSIRGGSNTEAFF

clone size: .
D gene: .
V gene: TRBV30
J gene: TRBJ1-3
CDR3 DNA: TGTGCCTGGGTTGCCCCGCCGGCCGGTAACACCATATATTTT
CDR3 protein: CAWVAPPAGNTIYF

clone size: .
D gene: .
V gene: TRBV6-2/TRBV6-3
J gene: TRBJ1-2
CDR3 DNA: TGTGCCAGCAGTTATGTTGGCGGTGGCTACACCTTC
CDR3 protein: CASSYVGGGYTF

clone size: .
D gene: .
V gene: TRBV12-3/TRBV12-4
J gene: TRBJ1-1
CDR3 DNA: TGTGCCAGCAGTTTGATGGAAACTGAAGCTTTCTTT
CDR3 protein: CASSLMETEAFF

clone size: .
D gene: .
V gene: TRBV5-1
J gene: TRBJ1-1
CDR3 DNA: TGCGCCAGCAGCTTGGGTGGAGGGTGGACTGAAGCTTTCTTT
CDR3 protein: CASSLGGGWTEAFF

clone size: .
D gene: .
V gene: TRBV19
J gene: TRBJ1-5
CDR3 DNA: TGTGCCAGTACCCCGGGGAGGGGATCGGCAACGCAGCCCCAGCATTTT
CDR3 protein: CASTPGRGSATQPQHF

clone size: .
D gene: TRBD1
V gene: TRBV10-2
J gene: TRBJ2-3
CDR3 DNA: TGCGCCAGCAGTAGGGGGCCGGATACGCAGTATTTT
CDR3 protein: CASSRGPDTQYF

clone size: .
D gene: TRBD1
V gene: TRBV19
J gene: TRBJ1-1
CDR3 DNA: TGTGCCAGTAGTAAAGGGGGCGAAGCTTTCTTT
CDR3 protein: CASSKGGEAFF

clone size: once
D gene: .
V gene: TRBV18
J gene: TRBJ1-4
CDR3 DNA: TGTGCCAGTTCCGGGACGGAAAATGAAAAACTGTTTTTT
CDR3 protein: CASSGTENEKLFF

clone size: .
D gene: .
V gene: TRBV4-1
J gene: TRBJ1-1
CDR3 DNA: TGCGCCAGCAGCCCCCAAGGGGGGAACACTGAAGCTTTCTTT
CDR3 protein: CASSPQGGNTEAFF

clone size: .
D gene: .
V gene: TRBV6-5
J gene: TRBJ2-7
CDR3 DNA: TGTGCCAGCGCCCCCAGGGTTTGGGACGAGCAGTACTTC
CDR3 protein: CASAPRVWDEQYF

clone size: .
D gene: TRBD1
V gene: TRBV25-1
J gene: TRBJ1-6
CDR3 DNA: TGTGCCAGCAGTCAATTGGACAGGGAAGATTCACCCCTCCACTTT
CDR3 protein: CASSQLDREDSPLHF

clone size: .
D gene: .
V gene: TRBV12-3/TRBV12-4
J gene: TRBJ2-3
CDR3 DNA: TGTGCCAGCAGTGAGACAAAGGATACGCAGTATTTT
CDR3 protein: CASSETKDTQYF

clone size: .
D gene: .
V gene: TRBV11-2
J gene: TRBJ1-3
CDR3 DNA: TGTGCCAGCAGCTTAGGGGGGACCATATATTTT
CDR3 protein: CASSLGGTIYF

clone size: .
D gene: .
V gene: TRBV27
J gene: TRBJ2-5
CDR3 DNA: TGTGCCAGCAGTCCACGGACTACGTTTACAGAGACCCAGTACTTC
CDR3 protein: CASSPRTTFTETQYF

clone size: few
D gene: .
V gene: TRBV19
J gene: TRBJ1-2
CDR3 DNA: TGTGCCAGTAACTCGCAGGTTAACTATGGCTACACCTTC
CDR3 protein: CASNSQVNYGYTF

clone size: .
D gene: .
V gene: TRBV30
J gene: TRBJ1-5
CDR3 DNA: TGTGCCTGGAGTGTAGACAGTCTGAATCAGCCCCAGCATTTT
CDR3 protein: CAWSVDSLNQPQHF

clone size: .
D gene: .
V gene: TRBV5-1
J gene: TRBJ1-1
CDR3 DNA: TGCGCCAGCAGGCCTCCTTCCCCCATGAACACTGAAGCTTTCTTT
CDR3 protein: CASRPPSPMNTEAFF

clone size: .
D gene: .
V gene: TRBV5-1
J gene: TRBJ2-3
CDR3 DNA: TGCGCCAGCAGCTGGAACGGGGATACGCAGTATTTT
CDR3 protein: CASSWNGDTQYF

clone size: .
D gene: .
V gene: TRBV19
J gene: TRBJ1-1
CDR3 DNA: TGTGCCAGTAGTATATTTCCGGGGGCTGAAGCTTTCTTT
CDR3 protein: CASSIFPGAEAFF

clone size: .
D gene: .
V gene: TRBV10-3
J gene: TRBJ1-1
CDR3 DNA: TGTGCCATCAGGGAAGAGGGACACCTGAACACTGAAGCTTTCTTT
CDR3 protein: CAIREEGHLNTEAFF